Following are 19 T cell receptor beta chains from one sample sequenced in a study of early T cells in non-severe SARS-CoV-2 infection. MiXCR, applied by TCRdb to the 5' RACE reads, yields one record per CDR3 protein. The profile shows some 56,000 distinct CDR3 sequences, about 10% of them singletons. Specimen: whole blood. The receptor source for this set is an adult who was a healthcare worker with PCR-confirmed SARS-CoV-2 infection or an uninfected control (not recorded which).

This clonotype was counted at least ten times. The rearrangement uses TRBV6-5 and TRBJ2-5, with unresolved D. With 7 bases removed from V and 0 bases from J, the gap between germline ends came to 12 bases. Germline CDR1 is MNHEY and CDR2 is SVGAGI. The CDR3 has 14 residues. The CDR3 here is CASTSDTDQETQYF. CDR3 DNA: TGTGCCAGCACTTCCGACACCGACCAAGAGACCCAGTACTTC.

The chain couples TRBV7-3 to TRBJ1-1; D call uncertain. The germline V gene encodes CDR1 SGHTA and CDR2 FQGTGA. The ends were cut back, 3 bases at V and 1 base at J, with 6 bases in the middle. The length of the CDR3 is 13 residues. The CDR3 loop reads CASSFGANTEAFF. Written as DNA, the CDR3 is TGTGCCAGCAGCTTTGGAGCGAACACTGAAGCTTTCTTT.

The rearrangement joins TRBV15 to TRBJ2-7; 12 bases match TRBD1. V dropped 8 bases and J dropped 7; count of bases not matched to a gene: 12. Germline loops: CDR1 LNHNV, CDR2 YYDKDF (reference sequence). The CDR3 is 15 amino acids. The CDR3, as DNA: TGTGCCACCGCCGACCGGGACAGGGGGCTCCGAGAGCAGTACTTC. Translating it yields CATADRDRGLREQYF.

This clonotype came up many times. The chain recombines TRBV20-1 with TRBJ1-2; 9 nucleotides align to TRBD1. V lost 4 bases to trimming and J lost 4 bases; unmatched junction nucleotides: 7. Looked up from germline, CDR1 is DFQATT and CDR2 is SNEGSKA (reference sequence). The CDR3 spans 14 residues. The CDR3 coding sequence is TGCAGTGCTACAAGGACAGGGGAGAGCTATGGCTACACCTTC. Residues: CSATRTGESYGYTF.

The chain joins TRBV20-1 to TRBJ2-7; no firm D call. The CDR3 has 13 amino acids. Germline-derived CDR1 and CDR2 are DFQATT and SNEGSKA (reference sequence). The V end was cut by 1 base, the J end by 3 bases, with 10 bases between. This CDR3 is CSARGWGFYEQYF. The CDR3 bases are TGCAGTGCTAGAGGATGGGGATTCTACGAGCAGTACTTC.

This clonotype was observed at least ten times. The rearrangement links TRBV6-5 to TRBJ1-1, with TRBD1 as a possible D gene (5 bases). Trimming left V 0 bases short and J 10 bases short, with 12 bases between. The germline V gene has CDR1 MNHEY and CDR2 SVGAGI. The CDR3 consists of 13 residues. The CDR3 DNA reads TGTGCCAGCAGTTACTCGAGGAACGGGGGAGCTTTCTTT. It specifies CASSYSRNGGAFF.

Many counts were recorded for this clonotype. This chain uses TRBV24-1 with TRBJ2-1; 8 nucleotides match TRBD1. This CDR3 region has 15 residues. The germline V gene has CDR1 KGHDR and CDR2 SFDVKD. Unmatched junction bases numbered 8, after V lost 7 bases and J lost 4 bases. The CDR3 region is CATSRTGQSYNEQFF. The CDR3 nucleotides read TGTGCCACCAGCCGGACAGGGCAATCGTACAATGAGCAGTTCTTC.

The genes are TRBV5-1 and TRBJ1-4; D not resolved. The CDR3 runs 14 residues. The germline CDR1 and CDR2 sequences are SGHRS and YFSETQ. V was trimmed by 1 base and J by 0 bases, leaving 4 bases between them. The CDR3 loop is CASSLTATNEKLFF. In nucleotides, the CDR3 is TGCGCCAGCAGCTTGACAGCAACTAATGAAAAACTGTTTTTT.

This clonotype has at least ten counts. The CDR3 nucleotides are TGCAGCGTTTCCTCCGCGGGCTCCTACAATGAGCAGTTCTTC. Protein: CSVSSAGSYNEQFF. The V call is TRBV29-1, the J call TRBJ2-1, with D perhaps TRBD2 (5 bases). CDR1 and CDR2 (germline): SQVTM, ANQGSEA. V gave up 5 bases and J gave up 0 bases, with 11 bases separating them. The CDR3 is made up of 14 amino acids.

This clonotype was observed a handful of times. This rearrangement joins TRBV7-2 to TRBJ1-5; 9 bases agree with TRBD1. Germline V gives CDR1 SGHTA, CDR2 FQGNSA. V lost 4 bases, J lost 5 bases, and 15 bases stayed unmatched. The CDR3 runs 18 residues. The CDR3 reads CASSSVPGQGRGHQPQHF. In DNA, the CDR3 is TGTGCCAGCAGCTCAGTCCCGGGACAGGGAAGAGGGCATCAGCCCCAGCATTTT.

There are many counts of this clonotype. The chain is built from TRBV6-2 or TRBV6-3 and TRBJ2-1; TRBD2 agrees at 8 bases. The CDR3 is 14 residues long. J lost 3 bases, V lost 10 bases, and 8 bases had no gene match. CDR1 is MNHEY and CDR2 is SVGEGT in the germline V gene. CDR3 DNA sequence: TGTGCCACCAGGACGACTAGCGACTACAATGAGCAGTTCTTC. The encoded protein is CATRTTSDYNEQFF.

This clonotype was observed a few times. The gene calls are TRBV5-4 and TRBJ1-1; D is perhaps TRBD1 (6 bases). This CDR3 spans 15 amino acids. Germline CDR1 reads SGHNT; CDR2 reads YYREEE (reference sequence). V was clipped by 4 bases and J by 3 bases, with 16 bases between them. As DNA, the CDR3 is TGTGCCAGCAGCCCGCTTTTGGGGGGCTACACTGAAGCTTTCTTT. Translation gives CASSPLLGGYTEAFF.

This clonotype showed up just a few times. The gene calls are TRBV11-2 and TRBJ2-2, with TRBD1 matching 7 bases. CDR3 length: 16 amino acids. From germline, CDR1 is SGHAT and CDR2 FQNNGV. The V gene end was trimmed by 2 bases and the J gene end by 2 bases; junction bases not matched to a gene: 5. CDR3 nucleotides: TGTGCCAGCAGCTTATCCCGGGACAGTAACACCGGGGAGCTGTTTTTT. Its translation: CASSLSRDSNTGELFF. The full variable domain, rest sourced from reference TRBV11-2 and TRBJ2-2, is EAGVAQSPRYKIIEKRQSVAFWCNPISGHATLYWYQQILGQGPKLLIQFQNNGVVDDSQLPKDRFSAERLKGVDSTLKIQPAKLEDSAVYLCASSLSRDSNTGELFFGEGSRLTVL.

This clonotype was seen a few times. The chain uses TRBV28 and TRBJ1-5; 8 nucleotides align to TRBD1. V lost 5 bases, J lost 7 bases, and 7 bases stayed unmatched. Germline V gives CDR1 MDHEN, CDR2 SYDVKM. There are 14 residues in the CDR3. CDR3 nucleotide sequence: TGTGCCAGCAGTATGACAGGGGAGGGGCAGCCCCAGCATTTT. It translates to CASSMTGEGQPQHF.

This clonotype was picked up many times. The gene calls are TRBV7-9 and TRBJ2-2; D is unclear. From germline, CDR1 is SEHNR and CDR2 FQNEAQ (reference sequence). V lost 1 base and J lost 4, with 7 bases in between. The CDR3 is 14 residues long. The CDR3 here is CASSLVGTTGELFF. For the CDR3, the DNA is TGTGCCAGCAGCTTAGTGGGCACCACCGGGGAGCTGTTTTTT.

This chain uses TRBV2 with TRBJ2-5; possible D gene TRBD1, 5 bases. Germline V lookup: CDR1 SNHLY, CDR2 FYNNEI. CDR3 length: 11 amino acids. V was cut by 9 bases and J by 2 bases, with 7 bases left in between. CDR3 amino acids: CARTAQETQYF. The DNA for the CDR3 is TGTGCCAGGACAGCTCAAGAGACCCAGTACTTC. The full variable domain, in which reference TRBV2 and TRBJ2-5 provide the parts outside the CDR3, is EPEVTQTPSHQVTQMGQEVILRCVPISNHLYFYWYRQILGQKVEFLVSFYNNEISEKSEIFDDQFSVERPDGSNFTLKIRSTKLEDSAMYFCARTAQETQYFGPGTRLLVL.

This clonotype was detected a few times. The CDR3 DNA follows: TGTGCCAGCAGCCTGGGCGGGGGGCAGACTGAAGCTTTCTTT. Translation gives CASSLGGGQTEAFF. This chain joins TRBV28 and TRBJ1-1; D may be TRBD1 (6 bases). Trimming took off 6 bases at V and 5 bases at J, with 16 bases between the two ends. In germline, CDR1 is MDHEN, CDR2 SYDVKM. This CDR3 region has 14 residues. The whole variable domain, filled in from reference TRBV28 and TRBJ1-1, reads DVKVTQSSRYLVKRTGEKVFLECVQDMDHENMFWYRQDPGLGLRLIYFSYDVKMKEKGDIPEGYSVSREKKERFSLILESASTNQTSMYLCASSLGGGQTEAFFGQGTRLTVV.

This clonotype was seen many times. The J gene is TRBJ2-7, the V gene TRBV5-1; 9 bases line up with TRBD1. The CDR3 covers 15 residues. The germline CDR1 and CDR2 sequences are SGHRS and YFSETQ. V was clipped by 0 bases and J by 5 bases; unmatched bases: 6. The CDR3 DNA reads as TGCGCCAGCAGCTTGGGCGGGACAGGGTCAGACGAGCAGTACTTC. It codes for CASSLGGTGSDEQYF.

This clonotype was counted a few times. The chain uses TRBV29-1 and TRBJ2-1; tentatively, D is TRBD1 (5 bases). Germline V lookup: CDR1 SQVTM, CDR2 ANQGSEA. Trimming shortened V by 8 bases and J by 1 base, and 18 bases separated the two germline ends. The CDR3 spans 15 residues. CDR3 residues: CSYPGLGISYNEQFF. The CDR3 DNA sequence: TGCAGCTATCCAGGGCTGGGGATATCCTACAATGAGCAGTTCTTC.